The 27 T cell receptor beta chains below were found in one sample sequenced in a study of regulatory T cells in long-lasting Graves disease. In building TCR beta libraries, iRepertoire HTBI primers were used together with Arm-PCR of CDR3 regions. MiXCR was run by TCRdb on the multiplex PCR reads, yielding one entry per CDR3 protein. The data show about 350,000 distinct CDR3 sequences, 16% seen once. This sample's time point: newly diagnosed GD, antithyroid drugs for less than 3 months. The TCR library was made from RNA extracted from PBMCs. This sample also appeared in a second study, on T cells in Graves' hyperthyroidism and ophthalmopathy.

The material was peripheral blood mononuclear cells (PBMCs), obtained at new diagnosis, from a patient treated with antithyroid drugs. These receptors were taken from a man aged 35-49 years with Graves disease.

This clonotype has at least ten counts. The chain joins TRBV5-1 to TRBJ2-5; D might be TRBD1 (6 bases). CDR1 and CDR2 from the germline V gene are SGHRS and YFSETQ. V was clipped by 4 bases and J by 5 bases, with 21 bases between them. CDR3 length: 16 residues. CDR3 loop: CASSLSGTPKGETQYF. The CDR3 DNA reads TGCGCCAGCAGCCTCTCCGGGACACCGAAGGGGGAGACCCAGTACTTC. The variable domain in full, with the rest retrieved from reference TRBV5-1 and TRBJ2-5, is KAGVTQTPRYLIKTRGQQVTLSCSPISGHRSVSWYQQTPGQGLQFLFEYFSETQRNKGNFPGRFSGRQFSNSRSEMNVSTLELGDSALYLCASSLSGTPKGETQYFGPGTRLLVL.

In this sample, this clonotype turned up a few times. The rearrangement joins TRBV20-1 to TRBJ2-3; 8 bases align to TRBD2. The ends lost 6 bases at V and 0 bases at J; junction bases unmatched: 11. The V gene's germline CDR1 is DFQATT and CDR2 SNEGSKA (reference sequence). CDR3 length equals 16 residues. CDR3 bases: TGCAGTGCGACGACCGGACTAGCAGGTAGCACAGATACGCAGTATTTT. Translating it yields CSATTGLAGSTDTQYF.

This clonotype came up many times. The J gene is TRBJ2-7, the V gene TRBV28, with D perhaps matching TRBD1 or TRBD2 (5 bases each). V was shortened by 7 bases and J by 3 bases, with 19 bases between the two germline ends. CDR1 is MDHEN, CDR2 SYDVKM, per germline. CDR3 size: 15 residues. The CDR3 DNA sequence: TGTGCCAGCACCCCGGGACGGGGCTTCATCTACGAGCAGTACTTC. This translates into CASTPGRGFIYEQYF.

This clonotype was detected ten times or more. The chain links TRBV7-2 to TRBJ2-3; D remains ambiguous. With 1 base removed from V and 3 bases from J, the gap between germline ends came to 14 bases. The CDR3 has 16 amino acids. Germline-derived CDR1 and CDR2 are SGHTA and FQGNSA. CDR3 protein: CASSLGALFLTDTQYF. The CDR3 DNA is TGTGCCAGCAGCTTAGGGGCCCTCTTTCTAACAGATACGCAGTATTTT.

At least ten counts were recorded for this clonotype. Given a much more abundant clone one base away, this may be a read error. The rearrangement uses TRBV28 and TRBJ1-6, with 10 bases fitting TRBD1. CDR1 and CDR2 from the germline V gene are MDHEN and SYDVKM. The CDR3 has 15 residues. CDR3 loop: CVSSSPGTGDSPLHF. The CDR3, as DNA: TGTGTCAGCAGTTCTCCCGGGACAGGGGATTCACCCCTCCACTTT.

The table lists this clonotype with a few counts. The chain couples TRBV5-1 to TRBJ1-1; D unresolved. The V end lost 2 bases, the J end lost 0 bases, and 11 bases lay between the germline ends. CDR1 is SGHRS, CDR2 YFSETQ, per germline. The CDR3 covers 15 residues. The CDR3 sequence is CASSFNGGMNTEAFF. CDR3 coding DNA: TGCGCCAGCAGCTTTAACGGAGGCATGAACACTGAAGCTTTCTTT.

This clonotype was seen only once. The J gene is TRBJ2-2, the V gene TRBV12-3 or TRBV12-4, with 10 bases matching TRBD2. The V and J ends lost 6 bases and 2 bases, in that order; junction bases with no gene match: 12. The CDR3 is 18 amino acids. The CDR3 region has the DNA TGTGCCAGCAGGGACGAGCGAAGCGGGGGGGACAACACCGGGGAGCTGTTTTTT. As protein: CASRDERSGGDNTGELFF.

This clonotype came up a few times. The J gene is TRBJ2-2, the V gene TRBV7-8; 11 positions match TRBD1. Germline V CDR1 and CDR2: SGHVS, FQNEAQ. V lost 4 bases and J lost 1; bases outside the gene matches: 11. There are 19 residues in the CDR3. The CDR3 protein is CASSSSRDRGYGNTGELFF. The CDR3 nucleotides are TGTGCCAGCAGCTCGTCCCGGGACAGGGGGTACGGGAACACCGGGGAGCTGTTTTTT.

Many counts were recorded for this clonotype. This sequence joins TRBV20-1 and TRBJ2-1, with 8 bases lining up with TRBD2. Looked up from germline, CDR1 is DFQATT and CDR2 is SNEGSKA (reference sequence). The CDR3 runs 13 residues. After removal of 2 bases from V and 9 bases from J, the junction contained 6 bases not matched to a gene. This CDR3 reads CSARSGGVFEQFF. CDR3 bases: TGCAGTGCTAGATCCGGGGGGGTTTTTGAGCAGTTCTTC.

This clonotype occurred a few times. The chain recombines TRBV7-9 with TRBJ1-1; no definite D call. The V end lost 5 bases, the J end lost 3 bases, and 10 bases lay between the germline ends. The CDR3 is 13 residues long. From germline, CDR1 is SEHNR and CDR2 FQNEAQ (reference sequence). The CDR3 nucleotides read TGTGCCAGCAGCCCTCTAGAGGACACTGAAGCTTTCTTT. Translating it yields CASSPLEDTEAFF.

On this clonotype itself: This may be a read error: a much more frequent sequence differs by one nucleotide. Lacking the conserved final phenylalanine or tryptophan, this CDR3 likely reflects a read error. The V and J genes are TRBV24-1 and TRBJ2-3; no reliable D call. Deletions cut 0 bases from V and 10 bases from J, with 10 bases between. The germline gives CDR1 KGHDR, CDR2 SFDVKD. The CDR3 totals 13 residues. The CDR3 region is CATSDLPWDPQYS. The CDR3 DNA follows: TGTGCCACCAGTGATTTGCCATGGGATCCGCAGTATTCT.

This clonotype has a count of ten or more. The chain employs TRBV5-1 and TRBJ2-5, with a weak D call TRBD2 (7 bases). This CDR3 has 16 amino acids. Germline CDR1 and CDR2: SGHRS and YFSETQ. V lost 4 bases to trimming and J lost 0 bases, with 16 bases between them. In DNA, the CDR3 is TGCGCCAGCAGCCCTGGGGGGGGCTCGTACCAAGAGACCCAGTACTTC. Translation gives CASSPGGGSYQETQYF. Full variable domain (rest looked up from reference TRBV5-1 and TRBJ2-5): KAGVTQTPRYLIKTRGQQVTLSCSPISGHRSVSWYQQTPGQGLQFLFEYFSETQRNKGNFPGRFSGRQFSNSRSEMNVSTLELGDSALYLCASSPGGGSYQETQYFGPGTRLLVL.

The chain combines TRBV4-1 with TRBJ1-5, with D unresolved. V lost 1 base, J lost 3 bases, and 10 bases lay in between. Germline lookup yields CDR1 MGHRA and CDR2 YSYEKL. The CDR3 covers 15 residues. CDR3 nucleotide sequence: TGCGCCAGCAGCCAAGTATTCCAGCCCAATCAGCCCCAGCATTTT. Amino acid sequence: CASSQVFQPNQPQHF.

The chain uses TRBV29-1 and TRBJ2-7; perhaps TRBD1 as D (5 bases). The germline CDR1 and CDR2 sequences are SQVTM and ANQGSEA. Trimming took off 4 bases at V and 3 bases at J, with 19 bases between the two ends. The CDR3 length is 15 residues. CDR3 DNA sequence: TGCAGCGTTGGAGGTGTAAGGGGTATTCTCTACGAGCAGTACTTC. This gives the protein CSVGGVRGILYEQYF.

The table lists this clonotype with many counts. The chain combines TRBV6-2 or TRBV6-3 with TRBJ2-2; the match to TRBD2 covers 14 bases. The CDR3 is made up of 17 amino acids. V was clipped by 4 bases and J by 5 bases; unmatched bases: 6. CDR1 MNHEY and CDR2 SVGEGT come from the germline V gene. The CDR3 region is CASSFGLAGGPTGELFF. CDR3 in DNA: TGTGCCAGCAGTTTCGGACTAGCGGGGGGTCCGACCGGGGAGCTGTTTTTT.

This clonotype was detected a few times. The V call is TRBV12-3 or TRBV12-4, the J call TRBJ1-3, with D tentatively TRBD1 (5 bases). Trimming cost V 7 bases and J 7 bases, with 17 bases left between them. The length of the CDR3 is 14 residues. For the CDR3, the DNA is TGTGCCAGCAACCGGGACCAGATGGGGAACACCATATATTTT. Protein sequence: CASNRDQMGNTIYF.

As to this clonotype: This is likely an artifact of a read error, given a far larger clone one base away. This sequence joins TRBV10-3 and TRBJ2-1; no definite D call. The CDR3 has 12 residues. V was shortened by 8 bases and J by 10 bases, with 15 bases between the two germline ends. CDR1 ENHRY and CDR2 SYGVKD come from the germline V gene. CDR3 DNA sequence: TGTGCCATCGGACGAAGCTCCTACGAGCAGTTCTTC. It encodes CAIGRSSYEQFF.

This clonotype was picked up a small number of times. The chain links TRBV4-3 to TRBJ1-3, with 9 nucleotides matching TRBD1. With V trimmed by 4 bases and J by 5 bases, 9 bases remained unmatched. The CDR3 spans 16 residues. Germline loops: CDR1 LGHNA, CDR2 YSLEER. The CDR3 region is CASSPVPGQGRNTIYF. The CDR3, as DNA: TGCGCCAGCAGCCCAGTCCCGGGACAGGGACGAAACACCATATATTTT.

The rearrangement links TRBV28 to TRBJ2-5; possibly TRBD1 for D (5 bases). V dropped 9 bases and J dropped 0 bases, with 20 bases sitting between them. CDR3 length: 16 amino acids. In germline, CDR1 is MDHEN, CDR2 SYDVKM. The CDR3 sequence: CASSEPAGQYQETQYF. The CDR3 bases are TGTGCCAGTTCCGAACCGGCAGGGCAGTACCAAGAGACCCAGTACTTC.

This clonotype was observed a few times. The rearrangement joins TRBV28 to TRBJ1-6; D is unresolved. Between the trimmed V and J ends, which lost 6 bases and 0 bases, there was a span of 6 bases. This CDR3 is built from 14 residues. The germline V gene encodes CDR1 MDHEN and CDR2 SYDVKM. The CDR3 loop is CASSSISYNSPLHF. The CDR3 DNA reads TGTGCCAGCAGCTCCATCTCCTATAATTCACCCCTCCACTTT.

This clonotype was counted a few times. One junction end does not reproduce the germline sequence, and a read error may be involved. The chain recombines TRBV2 with TRBJ1-6; perhaps TRBD1 as D (5 bases). The CDR3 consists of 15 residues. The germline V gene has CDR1 SNHLY and CDR2 FYNNEI. This CDR3 is CASTDGAGPFSPPHF. DNA of the CDR3: TGTGCCAGCACCGACGGCGCAGGGCCTTTTTCACCCCCCCACTTT.

This clonotype was recorded a few times. At one boundary the junction diverges from the germline segment, which might be a read error. This rearrangement joins TRBV20-1 to TRBJ1-1; possibly TRBD1 for D (5 bases). Germline CDR1 is DFQATT and CDR2 is SNEGSKA (reference sequence). There are 14 residues in the CDR3. The chain's CDR3 is CSARHTGTGTQAFF. As DNA, the CDR3 is TGCAGTGCTAGGCATACGGGGACGGGCACTCAAGCTTTCTTT.

In its sample, this clonotype was seen many times. The chain carries TRBV6-1 and TRBJ1-4, with TRBD1 as a possible D gene (6 bases). Germline values: CDR1 MNHNS, CDR2 SASEGT. The V gene lost 1 base and the J gene lost 8 bases, with 14 bases spanning the gap. The CDR3 contains 15 residues. In DNA form, the CDR3 reads TGTGCCAGCAGTGAAGAAAACAGGGTTTGGGAAAAACTGTTTTTT. Its translation: CASSEENRVWEKLFF.

The chain links TRBV5-1 to TRBJ2-3; 10 bases fit TRBD2. Germline V gives CDR1 SGHRS, CDR2 YFSETQ. V lost 8 bases to trimming and J lost 4 bases; unmatched junction nucleotides: 7. The CDR3 extends over 14 amino acids. In nucleotides, the CDR3 is TGCGCCAGTAAAAGCGGGGGGGCTTCAGATACGCAGTATTTT. This encodes CASKSGGASDTQYF.

V gene TRBV6-2 or TRBV6-3 combines with J gene TRBJ2-2, with 7 bases matching TRBD2. Per the germline V gene, CDR1 is MNHEY and CDR2 is SVGEGT. The length of the CDR3 is 14 residues. The ends lost 5 bases at V and 7 bases at J; junction bases unmatched: 7. CDR3 sequence (DNA): TGTGCCAGCAGTACTCGACTAGCAGGCGGGGAGCTGTTTTTT. Amino acid sequence: CASSTRLAGGELFF.

In its sample, this clonotype was seen once. This chain joins TRBV25-1 and TRBJ2-5; TRBD1 is a possible D gene (6 bases). This CDR3 is 15 amino acids long. Germline V lookup: CDR1 MGHDK, CDR2 SYGVNS. V gave up 1 base and J gave up 2 bases, with 11 bases separating them. CDR3 sequence: CASSELKGEQETQYF. Here the CDR3 DNA reads TGTGCCAGCAGTGAATTGAAGGGGGAGCAAGAGACCCAGTACTTC.

This clonotype was detected ten times or more. The chain uses TRBV20-1 and TRBJ2-2, with 8 bases aligning to TRBD1. The CDR3 loop spans 14 amino acids. J gave up 0 bases and V 4 bases, and 1 base lay outside the gene matches. The germline V gene has CDR1 DFQATT and CDR2 SNEGSKA (reference sequence). The CDR3 is CSAKGQANTGELFF. CDR3 nucleotide sequence: TGCAGTGCTAAGGGACAGGCGAACACCGGGGAGCTGTTTTTT.